Shown below are 20 T cell receptor beta chains from a single sample sequenced in a study of cytomegalovirus exposure and HLA in healthy donors (dated 2017 in TCRdb). Library construction relied on the immunoSEQ multiplex PCR assay. For the multiplex PCR, a mixture combining 60 forward primers for TCR Vbeta segments and 13 reverse primers for TCR Jbeta segments was used. This immuneACCESS table, as held by TCRdb, lists in-frame sequences with V and J called but not all clones. Of the missing ones, under half trace to an unresolved V gene in checked studies; the others have no known cause. Here the sample has more than 95,000 clones; 83% occur a single time. 6.1% of the sample rests with the top ten. Sample: PBMCs. These receptors originate from a man aged 18 to 30 in good health and CMV-seronegative.

J is TRBJ2-1 and V is TRBV25-1, with 9 bases lining up with TRBD2. The V gene end was trimmed by 0 bases and the J gene end by 8 bases; junction bases not matched to a gene: 2. The CDR3 runs to 14 residues. Germline V lookup: CDR1 MGHDK, CDR2 SYGVNS. The chain's CDR3 is CASSEYSGRDEQFF. DNA for the CDR3: TGTGCCAGCAGTGAATATAGCGGGAGAGATGAGCAGTTCTTC.

As DNA, the CDR3 is TGTGCCAGCAGCTTGGGACTAGCGGCTAGTGAGCAGTACTTC. Translation gives CASSLGLAASEQYF. The rearrangement links TRBV5-4 to TRBJ2-7; 9 positions agree with TRBD2. The V gene's germline CDR1 is SGHNT and CDR2 YYREEE (reference sequence). Trimming at V came to 0 bases and at J to 7 bases, leaving 5 bases not matched to a gene. The CDR3 covers 14 residues.

The chain is built from TRBV7-2 and TRBJ1-1, with unresolved D. The V gene's germline CDR1 is SGHTA and CDR2 FQGNSA. The CDR3 is 13 residues long. Trimming took 3 bases from V and 6 from J, leaving 11 bases between them. CDR3 in amino acids: CASSFPRTSEAFF. The CDR3 DNA is TGTGCCAGCAGCTTTCCCCGGACTTCTGAAGCTTTCTTT. The variable domain in full, with the rest retrieved from reference TRBV7-2 and TRBJ1-1, is GAGVSQSPSNKVTEKGKDVELRCDPISGHTALYWYRQSLGQGLEFLIYFQGNSAPDKSGLPSDRFSAERTGGSVSTLTIQRTQQEDSAVYLCASSFPRTSEAFFGQGTRLTVV.

J is TRBJ2-5 and V is TRBV7-9; the D gene is possibly TRBD2 (5 bases). CDR1 is SEHNR, CDR2 FQNEAQ, per germline (reference sequence). V was clipped by 5 bases and J by 1 base, with 8 bases between them. The CDR3 loop spans 13 amino acids. DNA of the CDR3: TGTGCCAGCAGCCCCAGCGGCCAAGAGACCCAGTACTTC. Its translation: CASSPSGQETQYF.

This chain uses TRBV18 with TRBJ2-3; D unresolved. This CDR3 is 16 amino acids long. Trimming cost V 2 bases and J 2 bases, with 14 bases left between them. The germline CDR1 and CDR2 sequences are KGHSH and LQKENI. The CDR3 region has the DNA TGTGCCAGCTCACCAGCGGTCCCCGCTGCCACAGATACGCAGTATTTT. Translation: CASSPAVPAATDTQYF.

The rearrangement uses TRBV4-3 and TRBJ2-1; 11 bases are shared with TRBD2. The CDR3 is 16 residues long. From germline, CDR1 is LGHNA and CDR2 YSLEER. The junction had 1 base not matched to a gene; V was cut back by 0 bases and J by 3 bases. CDR3 protein: CASSQEGLAVYNEQFF. The CDR3 bases are TGCGCCAGCAGCCAAGAGGGACTAGCGGTCTACAATGAGCAGTTCTTC.

The chain couples TRBV6-5 to TRBJ2-5; the D gene is possibly TRBD2 (6 bases). Gene TRBJ2-7 matches the end of the DNA better, so the J call may be wrong. The CDR3 length is 15 residues. Looked up from germline, CDR1 is MNHEY and CDR2 is SVGAGI. CDR3 loop: CASSYGGASSYEQYF. CDR3 coding DNA: TGTGCCAGCAGTTACGGCGGGGCGAGCTCCTACGAGCAGTACTTC.

In DNA, the CDR3 is TGTGCCAGTAGTATTAGGGGGATCTATGGCTACACCTTC. As protein: CASSIRGIYGYTF. The chain couples TRBV19 to TRBJ1-2; a possible D gene is TRBD1 (6 bases). The germline V gene encodes CDR1 LNHDA and CDR2 SQIVND (reference sequence). Trimming removed 3 bases at V and 4 bases at J, with 9 bases between. The CDR3 spans 13 residues.

In its sample, this clone was seen a few times. The chain joins TRBV7-2 to TRBJ1-2; the D gene is possibly TRBD1 (6 bases). The CDR3 spans 14 residues. With 5 bases removed from V and 2 bases from J, the gap between germline ends came to 12 bases. Germline-derived CDR1 and CDR2 are SGHTA and FQGNSA. The CDR3 is CASSPNRENYGYTF. The CDR3, as DNA: TGTGCCAGCAGCCCGAACAGGGAAAACTATGGCTACACCTTC. Based on the CDR3 plus reference TRBV7-2 and TRBJ1-2, the full variable domain is GAGVSQSPSNKVTEKGKDVELRCDPISGHTALYWYRQSLGQGLEFLIYFQGNSAPDKSGLPSDRFSAERTGGSVSTLTIQRTQQEDSAVYLCASSPNRENYGYTFGSGTRLTVV.

The chain is built from TRBV7-8 and TRBJ2-1; D not resolved. V lost 7 bases to trimming and J lost 4 bases, with 8 bases between them. The CDR3 loop spans 12 amino acids. Germline CDR1 SGHVS, CDR2 FQNEAQ. The CDR3 here is CASTVNYNEQFF. Written as DNA, the CDR3 is TGTGCCAGCACCGTTAATTACAATGAGCAGTTCTTC.

This chain uses TRBV19 with TRBJ1-2; TRBD1 matches at 10 bases. The V and J ends lost 4 bases and 3 bases, in that order; junction bases with no gene match: 2. CDR1 and CDR2 from the germline V gene are LNHDA and SQIVND (reference sequence). The CDR3 covers 14 residues. The CDR3: CASSRDRGDYGYTF. CDR3 sequence (DNA): TGTGCCAGTAGTAGGGACAGGGGTGACTATGGCTACACCTTC.

The chain joins TRBV7-8 to TRBJ2-5, with 13 bases lining up with TRBD2. This CDR3 region has 15 residues. Germline lookup yields CDR1 SGHVS and CDR2 FQNEAQ. V lost 1 base and J lost 4; bases outside the gene matches: 0. CDR3 sequence reads: CASSLGTSGRETQYF. The CDR3 bases are TGTGCCAGCAGCTTAGGGACTAGCGGGAGAGAGACCCAGTACTTC.

This clone was detected only once. V gene TRBV5-4 combines with J gene TRBJ2-1, with 7 bases lining up with TRBD2. The CDR3 covers 14 residues. Germline lookup yields CDR1 SGHNT and CDR2 YYREEE (reference sequence). Unmatched junction bases numbered 12, after V lost 7 bases and J lost 8 bases. The CDR3 coding sequence is TGTGCCAGCCTCTGGGCGGGAGAATCCCATGAGCAGTTCTTC. It is translated as CASLWAGESHEQFF.

Only a few counts were recorded for this clone. The CDR3 sequence is CASILGGEHTGELFF. The DNA for the CDR3 is TGTGCCAGCATCCTCGGAGGGGAGCACACCGGGGAGCTGTTTTTT. The V and J genes are TRBV7-8 and TRBJ2-2; tentative D call: TRBD2 (6 bases). V dropped 7 bases and J dropped 3 bases, with 15 bases sitting between them. The CDR3 runs to 15 residues. Germline-derived CDR1 and CDR2 are SGHVS and FQNEAQ.

CDR3 DNA: TGTGCCAGTAGGACTAGCGGGGATAAAAACATTCAGTACTTC. It encodes CASRTSGDKNIQYF. J is TRBJ2-4 and V is TRBV19; the match to TRBD2 covers 11 bases. The CDR3 has 14 residues. Germline CDR1 LNHDA, CDR2 SQIVND (reference sequence). The J segment lost 4 bases and the V segment lost 6 bases, leaving 2 bases of the junction unmatched.

This clone was observed once. The gene calls are TRBV19 and TRBJ2-7; 10 nucleotides agree with TRBD2. Germline trimming cut 3 bases from V and 5 bases from J; bases unmatched to any gene: 7. From germline, CDR1 is LNHDA and CDR2 SQIVND (reference sequence). This CDR3 spans 15 amino acids. The DNA of the CDR3 is TGTGCCAGTAGTATTACAGCGGGAGGGCCCCACGAGCAGTACTTC. Translation gives CASSITAGGPHEQYF.

The V and J genes are TRBV4-3 and TRBJ2-1; D might be TRBD1 (6 bases). The CDR3 extends over 15 amino acids. CDR1 is LGHNA, CDR2 YSLEER, per germline. Deletions cut 0 bases from V and 8 bases from J, with 14 bases between. The DNA of the CDR3 is TGCGCCAGCAGCCAAGAACTCCCAGGGGTCGATGAGCAGTTCTTC. This translates into CASSQELPGVDEQFF.

The chain recombines TRBV10-2 with TRBJ1-2, with TRBD1 matching 7 bases. The CDR3 runs 12 residues. Unmatched junction bases numbered 0, after V lost 4 bases and J lost 4 bases. From germline, CDR1 is WSHSY and CDR2 SAAADI. The CDR3 DNA is TGCGCCAGCAGTGGGACAGGCTATGGCTACACCTTC. This codes for CASSGTGYGYTF.

V is TRBV28 and J is TRBJ2-2; TRBD2 matches 8 bases. The CDR3 length is 19 residues. Trimming cost V 8 bases and J 2 bases; bases outside gene matches: 19. Germline CDR1 is MDHEN and CDR2 is SYDVKM. Here the CDR3 reads CASGLVLAGPVANTGELFF. CDR3 in DNA: TGTGCCAGCGGCCTTGTGTTAGCGGGACCGGTAGCAAACACCGGGGAGCTGTTTTTT.

The rearrangement links TRBV7-8 to TRBJ1-5; no firm D call. CDR3 length: 14 residues. The germline gives CDR1 SGHVS, CDR2 FQNEAQ. The V end lost 6 bases, the J end lost 6 bases, and 15 bases lay between the germline ends. The CDR3: CASRRPGVSQPQHF. The CDR3 region has the DNA TGTGCCAGCAGACGACCCGGGGTATCTCAGCCCCAGCATTTT.